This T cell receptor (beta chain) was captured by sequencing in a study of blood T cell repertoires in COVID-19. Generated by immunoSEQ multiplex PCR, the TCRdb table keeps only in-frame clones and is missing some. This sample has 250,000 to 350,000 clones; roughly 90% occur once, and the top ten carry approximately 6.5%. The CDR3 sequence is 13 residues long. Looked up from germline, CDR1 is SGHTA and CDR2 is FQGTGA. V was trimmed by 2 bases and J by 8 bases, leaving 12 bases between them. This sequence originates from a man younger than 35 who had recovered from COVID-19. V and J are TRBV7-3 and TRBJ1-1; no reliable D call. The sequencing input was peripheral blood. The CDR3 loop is CASSLRAEREAFF. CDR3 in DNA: TGTGCCAGCAGCTTACGAGCCGAGAGGGAAGCTTTCTTT.